Listed below are T cell receptor beta chains from one sample, sequenced in a study of OX40 agonist ivuxolimab in advanced cancers. The data were produced by immunoSEQ multiplex PCR, yet TCRdb's version contains in-frame clones alone and is incomplete. Of approximately 87,000 clones listed, roughly nine tenths are singletons. The input for sequencing was CD4+ or CD8+ T cells sorted from blood, taken in a trial of the OX40 agonist ivuxolimab. The receptors stem from an adult with an advanced solid tumor such as melanoma, head and neck, liver or kidney cancer. Both conserved end residues are part of each CDR3. The D gene is left open where the match is weak. The listing skips clone size in some rows; elsewhere it reads once, few, many or a size class.

cdr3_aa cdr3_nt d_call clone_size cdr3_length j_call v_call
CASSFNGHQINQPQHF TGTGCCAGCAGCTTTAACGGACACCAAATCAATCAGCCCCAGCATTTT - - 16 TRBJ1-5 TRBV5-6
CASSYSRLEQYF TGTGCCAGCAGTTACTCGAGACTAGAGCAGTACTTC - - 12 TRBJ2-7 TRBV6-6
CASSPWDRGNEQFF TGCGCCAGCAGTCCTTGGGACAGGGGGAATGAGCAGTTCTTC TRBD1 - 14 TRBJ2-1 TRBV23-1
CASSPVGVSSQGYTF TGTGCCAGCAGCCCCGTGGGCGTATCCTCCCAAGGATACACCTTC - - 15 TRBJ1-2 TRBV6-1
CASSFLGRSNSPLHF TGTGCCAGCAGTTTTCTTGGGCGGTCGAATTCACCCCTCCACTTT - - 15 TRBJ1-6 TRBV27
CASSSGLAGGHYSYNEQFF TGCGCCAGCAGCTCGGGACTAGCGGGAGGACACTACTCCTACAATGAGCAGTTCTTC TRBD2 - 19 TRBJ2-1 TRBV5-1
CASSATGGAGYGYTF TGTGCCAGCAGCGCCACAGGGGGCGCGGGCTATGGCTACACCTTC TRBD1 - 15 TRBJ1-2 TRBV9
CASSPRRDSPLHF TGCGCCAGCAGTCCCAGACGGGATTCACCCCTCCACTTT - - 13 TRBJ1-6 TRBV4-3
CASSLMGIGYEQYF TGTGCCAGCAGCTTAATGGGGATCGGGTACGAGCAGTACTTC - once 14 TRBJ2-7 TRBV7-2
CASSQDPGGNQPQHF TGCGCCAGCAGCCAAGATCCAGGGGGCAATCAGCCCCAGCATTTT - - 15 TRBJ1-5 TRBV4-1
CASSQDLPRAWGLVNYGYTF TGCGCCAGCAGCCAAGATCTACCCCGGGCCTGGGGTTTGGTTAACTATGGCTACACCTTC - - 20 TRBJ1-2 TRBV4-3
CASSLGRGEKLFF TGTGCCAGCAGTTTAGGAAGGGGTGAAAAACTGTTTTTT - - 13 TRBJ1-4 TRBV27
CASSFGGGYQPQHF TGTGCCAGCAGTTTCGGAGGGGGATATCAGCCCCAGCATTTT - - 14 TRBJ1-5 TRBV27
CASSDRGRVTEAFF TGTGCCAGTAGCGACAGGGGAAGAGTCACTGAAGCTTTCTTT TRBD1 few 14 TRBJ1-1 TRBV19
CASSLRTGPYEQYF TGTGCCAGCAGTCTCAGGACAGGGCCCTACGAGCAGTACTTC TRBD1 once 14 TRBJ2-7 TRBV27
CAITELQADTQYF TGTGCCATCACAGAACTACAGGCAGATACGCAGTATTTT - once 13 TRBJ2-3 TRBV6-6
CASSGEGLADTGELFF TGTGCCAGCAGCGGGGAGGGACTAGCAGACACCGGGGAGCTGTTTTTT TRBD2 - 16 TRBJ2-2 TRBV9
CASSAGGGAEAFF TGTGCCAGCAGCGCCGGCGGGGGCGCTGAAGCTTTCTTT - - 13 TRBJ1-1 TRBV11-2
CASSPRHRTTYEQYF TGTGCCAGCAGCCCTAGGCACAGGACTACCTACGAGCAGTACTTC - - 15 TRBJ2-7 TRBV11-2
CASSGVGTDTQYF TGCGCCAGCAGTGGCGTCGGCACAGATACGCAGTATTTT - - 13 TRBJ2-3 TRBV10-1
CASSYRHGISSYNEQFF TGTGCCAGCAGCTATAGACACGGCATTTCCTCCTACAATGAGCAGTTCTTC - - 17 TRBJ2-1 TRBV7-9
CASSLFETDTQYF TGTGCCAGCAGTTTATTTGAAACAGATACGCAGTATTTT - - 13 TRBJ2-3 TRBV27
CASSWTSGTVDEQFF TGTGCCAGCAGCTGGACTAGCGGGACCGTGGATGAGCAGTTCTTC TRBD2 - 15 TRBJ2-1 TRBV6-4
CASSYSQGRNEQYF TGTGCCAGCAGTTACTCTCAGGGGAGGAACGAGCAGTACTTC - - 14 TRBJ2-7 TRBV6-6
CATGGRAGQPQHF TGTGCCACCGGGGGGCGAGCGGGACAGCCCCAGCATTTT - - 13 TRBJ1-5 TRBV15
CASSLITGTYSPLHF TGTGCCAGCAGTTTGATCACAGGGACATATTCACCCCTCCACTTT - few 15 TRBJ1-6 TRBV27
CASSPSGDSPNYGYTF TGTGCCAGCAGCCCCTCGGGGGACTCTCCTAACTATGGCTACACCTTC - - 16 TRBJ1-2 TRBV7-9
CASSVTSPNEQYF TGTGCCAGCAGTGTGACTAGCCCCAACGAGCAGTACTTC TRBD2 - 13 TRBJ2-7 TRBV25-1
CASSVGTAEAFF TGTGCCAGTAGTGTAGGGACGGCTGAAGCTTTCTTT - - 12 TRBJ1-1 TRBV19
CASNIIGDTQYF TGTGCCAGCAACATCATCGGAGATACGCAGTATTTT - - 12 TRBJ2-3 TRBV9
CASSLGRQIDTIYF TGCGCCAGCAGCTTAGGCCGCCAGATAGACACCATATATTTT - - 14 TRBJ1-3 TRBV5-1
CASTLEAMRQYF TGTGCCAGCACCCTCGAGGCTATGAGGCAGTATTTT - once 12 TRBJ2-3 TRBV7-2
CASSQETPVNYGYTF TGCGCCAGCAGCCAAGAAACCCCGGTTAACTATGGCTACACCTTC - - 15 TRBJ1-2 TRBV4-3
CAWSHPGQAYEQYF TGTGCCTGGAGTCACCCGGGACAGGCCTACGAGCAGTACTTC TRBD1 - 14 TRBJ2-7 TRBV30
CSAINYGYTF TGCAGTGCTATCAACTATGGCTACACCTTC - - 10 TRBJ1-2 TRBV20-1
CASSFGQGYLDEQYF TGTGCCAGCAGTTTCGGCCAGGGATATTTGGACGAGCAGTACTTC - - 15 TRBJ2-7 TRBV27
CASSVNRDSKGYTF TGTGCCAGCAGCGTAAACCGGGACAGCAAGGGCTACACCTTC TRBD1 - 14 TRBJ1-2 TRBV7-8